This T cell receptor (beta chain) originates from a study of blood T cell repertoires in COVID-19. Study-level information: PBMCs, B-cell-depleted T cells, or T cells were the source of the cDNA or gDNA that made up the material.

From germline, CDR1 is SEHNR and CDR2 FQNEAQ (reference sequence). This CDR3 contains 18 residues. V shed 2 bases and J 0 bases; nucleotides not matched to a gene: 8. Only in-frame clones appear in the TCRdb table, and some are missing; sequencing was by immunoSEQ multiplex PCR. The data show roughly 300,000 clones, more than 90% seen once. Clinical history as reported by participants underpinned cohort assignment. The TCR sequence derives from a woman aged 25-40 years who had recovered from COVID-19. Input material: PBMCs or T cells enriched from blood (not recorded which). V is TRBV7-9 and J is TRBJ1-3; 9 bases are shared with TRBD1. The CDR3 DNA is TGTGCCAGCAGCTTACTCGGACAGGGGAAAAACTCTGGAAACACCATATATTTT. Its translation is CASSLLGQGKNSGNTIYF.